This is a list of T cell receptor beta chains from one sample in a study of cytomegalovirus exposure and HLA in healthy donors. TCRdb's table, derived via immunoSEQ multiplex PCR, lists solely in-frame clones and lacks some. The table records 120,000 or so clones, about 80% of them present only once. The specimen was PBMCs. These receptors were taken from a man between 25 and 39 years old in good health and CMV-seronegative. CDR3s include the opening cysteine and the closing phenylalanine or tryptophan. The D gene is left open where the match is weak. Only some rows state a clone size, as once, few, many or a class for expanded clones.

>TRBJ1-2|-|TRBV2|-
CASTGTPTPAYGYTF
TGTGCCAGCACCGGGACACCCACCCCAGCGTATGGCTACACCTTC
>TRBJ2-7|-|TRBV6-5|-
CASSSRGARSYEQYF
TGTGCCAGCTCATCCCGGGGAGCCCGCTCCTACGAGCAGTACTTC
>TRBJ1-1|-|TRBV14|-
CASSQLRGGTEAFF
TGTGCCAGCAGCCAACTAAGGGGTGGTACTGAAGCTTTCTTT
>TRBJ2-2|-|TRBV5-1|-
CASSLGGEGRVTGELFF
TGCGCCAGCAGCTTGGGAGGCGAGGGTCGTGTCACCGGGGAGCTGTTTTTT
>TRBJ1-6|-|TRBV5-1|TRBD1
CASSPRGQGGSPLHF
TGCGCCAGCAGCCCAAGGGGACAGGGAGGATCACCCCTCCACTTT
>TRBJ2-7|-|TRBV19|TRBD1
CASSIRTGYEQYF
TGTGCCAGTAGTATCCGGACAGGATACGAGCAGTACTTC
>TRBJ2-1|once|TRBV29-1|TRBD1
CSVSTGASYNEQFF
TGCAGCGTCTCTACAGGGGCCTCCTACAATGAGCAGTTCTTC
>TRBJ2-3|few|TRBV19|TRBD2
CASRKTSGGSDTQYF
TGTGCCAGTAGAAAGACTAGCGGGGGGTCAGATACGCAGTATTTT
>TRBJ2-1|-|TRBV29-1|TRBD2
CSEATSGGAEQFF
TGCAGCGAGGCGACTAGCGGGGGGGCTGAGCAGTTCTTC
>TRBJ2-7|-|TRBV28|-
CASSPPSSSYEQYF
TGTGCCAGCAGCCCACCGAGTAGCTCCTACGAGCAGTACTTC
>TRBJ2-7|-|TRBV7-2|TRBD2
CASSPIPSGSSGEQYF
TGTGCCAGCAGCCCTATCCCTAGCGGGAGTAGCGGCGAGCAGTACTTC
>TRBJ2-7|-|TRBV5-5|-
CASSLEWLTSYEQYF
TGTGCCAGCAGCTTGGAATGGCTGACATCCTACGAGCAGTACTTC
>TRBJ1-3|-|TRBV5-5|-
CASSLAPQRGSSGNTIYF
TGTGCCAGCAGCTTGGCCCCCCAGCGGGGGAGCTCTGGAAACACCATATATTTT
>TRBJ2-1|once|TRBV27|-
CASSLRVVGGKHNEQFF
TGTGCCAGCAGTTTGAGGGTAGTCGGGGGAAAACACAATGAGCAGTTCTTC
>TRBJ2-7|-|TRBV28|TRBD2
CASRDTSGRLNYEQYF
TGTGCCAGCAGGGACACTAGCGGGAGGCTCAACTACGAGCAGTACTTC
>TRBJ2-2|-|TRBV6-4|TRBD1
CASSSVGQGPGELFF
TGTGCCAGCAGCTCCGTGGGACAGGGCCCCGGGGAGCTGTTTTTT
>TRBJ1-2|-|TRBV10-3|-
CAISKDSYGYTF
TGTGCCATCAGCAAGGACAGCTATGGCTACACCTTC
>TRBJ1-6|-|TRBV15|-
CATSREGIRRSFPLHF
TGTGCCACCAGCAGAGAGGGCATCCGAAGAAGTTTCCCCCTCCACTTT
>TRBJ1-2|-|TRBV5-1|-
CASSFTDNSDYGYTF
TGCGCCAGCAGCTTCACCGACAATTCCGACTATGGCTACACCTTC
>TRBJ1-6|-|TRBV19|-
CASSIGNLGNSPLHF
TGTGCCAGTAGTATAGGGAATCTCGGGAATTCACCCCTCCACTTT
>TRBJ2-2|-|TRBV7-9|-
CASSLEPTNTGELFF
TGTGCCAGCAGCTTAGAACCGACTAACACCGGGGAGCTGTTTTTT
>TRBJ1-4|-|TRBV4-1|-
CASSQDMAGGNEKLFF
TGCGCCAGCAGCCAAGATATGGCCGGGGGTAATGAAAAACTGTTTTTT
>TRBJ2-2|few|TRBV2|-
CASIDREDTGELFF
TGTGCCAGCATCGACAGGGAGGACACCGGGGAGCTGTTTTTT
>TRBJ1-2|-|TRBV13|-
CASSGRNRDGYTF
TGTGCCAGCAGCGGTCGGAACAGAGACGGCTACACCTTC
>TRBJ1-1|once|TRBV2|TRBD1
CASSEPTGESTEAFF
TGTGCCAGCAGTGAACCGACAGGGGAGAGCACTGAAGCTTTCTTT
>TRBJ1-5|-|TRBV5-6|TRBD1
CASSPGTGAGNQPQHF
TGTGCCAGCAGCCCCGGGACAGGGGCAGGCAATCAGCCCCAGCATTTT
>TRBJ1-2|-|TRBV6-6|-
CASSRQIYGYTF
TGTGCCAGCAGTAGACAGATCTATGGCTACACCTTC
>TRBJ2-5|-|TRBV7-7|-
CASSLVGGLWETQYF
TGTGCCAGCAGCTTAGTGGGGGGGCTCTGGGAGACCCAGTACTTC
>TRBJ1-2|few|TRBV6-5|-
CAISANPGYGYTF
TGTGCCATCTCGGCAAATCCGGGGTATGGCTACACCTTC
>TRBJ1-2|-|TRBV28|-
CASSLYSLGRANYGYTF
TGTGCCAGCAGTTTATATTCCCTGGGCAGGGCTAACTATGGCTACACCTTC
>TRBJ2-1|-|TRBV25-1|TRBD2
CASSATGGAFDEQFF
TGTGCCAGCAGTGCGACGGGAGGAGCATTTGATGAGCAGTTCTTC
>TRBJ2-7|-|TRBV7-2|-
CASSLSARVYEQYF
TGTGCCAGCAGCTTATCGGCTAGAGTCTACGAGCAGTACTTC
>TRBJ2-2|-|TRBV25-1|-
CASSGDLRGTGELFF
TGTGCCAGCAGTGGTGACCTCCGGGGCACCGGGGAGCTGTTTTTT
>TRBJ2-5|-|TRBV19|TRBD2
CASSIGRAAETQYF
TGTGCCAGTAGTATCGGGAGGGCGGCAGAGACCCAGTACTTC
>TRBJ2-7|-|TRBV10-3|-
CAIRGVFSEQYF
TGTGCCATCAGAGGAGTATTTTCCGAGCAGTACTTC
>TRBJ2-6|-|TRBV19|TRBD1
CASTRRGNSGANVLTF
TGTGCCAGTACCCGCAGGGGGAACTCTGGGGCCAACGTCCTGACTTTC
>TRBJ2-7|-|TRBV27|TRBD1
CASSLRDRDSYEQYF
TGTGCCAGCAGTCTCCGGGACAGGGACTCCTACGAGCAGTACTTC
>TRBJ2-3|-|TRBV30|TRBD2
CAQTSGSADTQYF
TGTGCCCAGACTAGCGGGAGCGCAGATACGCAGTATTTT
>TRBJ1-1|many|TRBV6-5|-
CASSLAGSPAFF
TGTGCCAGCAGTTTAGCGGGTAGCCCGGCTTTCTTT
>TRBJ1-1|-|TRBV29-1|TRBD1
CSVERGQGREAFF
TGCAGCGTTGAAAGGGGACAGGGGAGAGAAGCTTTCTTT
>TRBJ2-3|few|TRBV5-1|TRBD2
CASSLEASGSGTDTQYF
TGCGCCAGCAGCTTGGAAGCTAGCGGGAGTGGGACAGATACGCAGTATTTT
>TRBJ2-1|-|TRBV19|TRBD1
CASSTLGQEYNEQFF
TGTGCCAGTAGTACCTTGGGACAGGAATACAATGAGCAGTTCTTC
>TRBJ2-7|-|TRBV6-1|TRBD1
CASRRGLQGEQYF
TGTGCCAGCAGGAGGGGGCTACAAGGGGAGCAGTACTTC
>TRBJ2-2|-|TRBV28|TRBD2
CASSRPSGGATGELFF
TGTGCCAGCAGCCGTCCTAGCGGGGGGGCCACCGGGGAGCTGTTTTTT
>TRBJ1-6|-|TRBV19|TRBD1
CASSNSGTGDSPLHF
TGTGCCAGTAGCAACTCCGGGACAGGGGATTCACCCCTCCACTTT
>TRBJ2-1|-|TRBV5-4|TRBD1
CASSLQGYNEQFF
TGTGCCAGCAGCTTACAGGGGTATAATGAGCAGTTCTTC
>TRBJ2-2|-|TRBV5-5|TRBD1
CASKTGVSGELFF
TGTGCCAGCAAAACAGGGGTCTCCGGGGAGCTGTTTTTT
>TRBJ1-2|-|TRBV4-1|TRBD1
CASSQGTGVSYGYTF
TGCGCCAGCAGCCAAGGGACAGGGGTGAGCTATGGCTACACCTTC
>TRBJ1-5|-|TRBV6-5|TRBD1
CASSKTGGHQPQHF
TGTGCCAGCAGTAAGACAGGGGGCCATCAGCCCCAGCATTTT
>TRBJ2-1|-|TRBV5-1|TRBD2
CASSLGASGYNEQFF
TGCGCCAGCAGCTTGGGGGCTAGCGGGTACAATGAGCAGTTCTTC
>TRBJ1-5|few|TRBV19|TRBD1
CASSTPTGVGSQPQHF
TGTGCCAGTAGTACCCCGACAGGGGTGGGTAGTCAGCCCCAGCATTTT
>TRBJ2-1|-|TRBV30|TRBD2
CAWSPLGLAGYNEQFF
TGTGCCTGGAGTCCCTTAGGGCTAGCGGGATATAATGAGCAGTTCTTC
>TRBJ1-2|-|TRBV2|-
CASRGGPSDGYTF
TGTGCCAGCAGGGGGGGTCCCTCGGATGGCTACACCTTC